Listed below are T cell receptor beta chains from one sample, sequenced in a study of shared clonotypes between healthy human individuals. Assay: immunoSEQ multiplex PCR; the TCRdb copy retains only in-frame clones and omits some. The data hold some 1,900,000 clones, with about 95% observed a single time. The sample comprised naive CD8+ T cells sorted from blood. The receptors shown here come from a man younger than 35 in good health. Both conserved end residues are part of each CDR3. The D gene is left open where the match is weak. Clone size is stated in some rows and not others, as once, few, many or a class when expanded.

TRBD1,.,TRBV5-1,TRBJ1-1,CASSSRQGERGTEAFF
.,once,TRBV28,TRBJ1-4,CASSRPASATNEKLFF
TRBD1,.,TRBV4-3,TRBJ1-5,CASSQEWGQSGGPQHF
.,.,TRBV4-1,TRBJ2-3,CASSDPSGAGSTDTQYF
.,.,TRBV9,TRBJ2-2,CASSFSGTDTGELFF
.,.,TRBV4-1,TRBJ2-2,CASSRLGTNTGELFF
.,.,TRBV4-1,TRBJ1-1,CASSHMNTEAFF
.,.,TRBV11-2,TRBJ2-5,CASSRQSPGRLETQYF
.,once,TRBV5-6,TRBJ2-2,CASTSPQEEIGGELFF
.,few,TRBV4-3,TRBJ2-2,CASSQDRTGELFF
TRBD2,once,TRBV5-1,TRBJ2-5,CASSLSSGRETQYF
.,.,TRBV13,TRBJ2-3,CASSYKTEDTQYF
.,.,TRBV9,TRBJ2-3,CASSASGFVTDTQYF
.,.,TRBV11-2,TRBJ1-6,CASEGSYNSPLHF
.,.,TRBV28,TRBJ1-1,CASSFKQGMRTEAFF
.,.,TRBV15,TRBJ1-5,CATSRELSEPQHF
.,.,TRBV28,TRBJ2-7,CASSLGRGLYYEQYF
TRBD1,few,TRBV30,TRBJ1-2,CAWTGDSLYYGYTF
TRBD1,.,TRBV27,TRBJ1-2,CASFTGGQHYGYTF
.,.,TRBV7-9,TRBJ2-3,CASSRLPDTQYF
.,.,TRBV19,TRBJ2-7,CASSLHRESPYEQYF
.,.,TRBV4-1,TRBJ2-3,CASSQGTVSTDTQYF
.,.,TRBV11-2,TRBJ2-5,CASSPFRGGETQYF
.,once,TRBV27,TRBJ2-1,CASSFAGTRESNEQFF
.,.,TRBV4-3,TRBJ1-2,CASSQGSSSNYGYTF
TRBD2,.,TRBV10-1,TRBJ2-5,CASSESSGGSETQYF
TRBD1,.,TRBV9,TRBJ1-1,CASSAPPGGGNTEAFF
.,.,TRBV6-1,TRBJ2-1,CASSEYGGSYNEQFF
.,.,TRBV28,TRBJ2-3,CASRPTETSTDTQYF
TRBD2,.,TRBV30,TRBJ2-3,CAWSGLERGGTYTQYF
TRBD2,.,TRBV2,TRBJ2-5,CASSLAGGPFSGETQYF
.,.,TRBV4-3,TRBJ1-2,CASSQDWRGPDGYTF
.,.,TRBV5-1,TRBJ1-4,CASSSPLTDEKLFF
TRBD1,.,TRBV27,TRBJ1-2,CASSFMTGGESYYGYTF
.,.,TRBV4-1,TRBJ1-1,CASSQLGFLNTEAFF
TRBD1,.,TRBV5-6,TRBJ1-5,CASSLRGDRDANQPQHF
TRBD1,.,TRBV7-3,TRBJ1-1,CASSAMPGGFAEAFF
.,.,TRBV5-5,TRBJ2-7,CASSAGPTTLGYEQYF
TRBD1,.,TRBV11-3,TRBJ2-1,CASSSADRGPYNEQFF
.,few,TRBV2,TRBJ1-2,CARRDEDYGYTF
.,.,TRBV4-2,TRBJ2-7,CASSQGGEAYEQYF
.,.,TRBV5-6,TRBJ1-1,CASSLDEGPEAFF
TRBD2,.,TRBV28,TRBJ2-2,CASSFRWEGPPGELFF
.,.,TRBV4-1,TRBJ2-7,CASSQELEGSYEQYF
.,.,TRBV10-2,TRBJ2-1,CATYEQFF
.,.,TRBV30,TRBJ1-1,CAWIPQGTEAFF
.,.,TRBV2,TRBJ1-5,CASSVGGGGNQPQHF
TRBD1,.,TRBV10-3,TRBJ2-7,CAITGQGSVGIYEQYF
.,.,TRBV4-1,TRBJ2-1,CASSQAGGNEQFF
.,once,TRBV2,TRBJ2-7,CASSDPPTGYYEQYF
.,.,TRBV4-1,TRBJ1-1,CASSQDRENTEAFF
TRBD1,.,TRBV27,TRBJ1-1,CASSFQGAAEAFF
TRBD1,.,TRBV7-9,TRBJ1-2,CASSLGTGSGYTF
.,.,TRBV29-1,TRBJ2-5,CSADSLHSQETQYF
.,.,TRBV23-1,TRBJ1-1,CASSQTREGKSFF
.,.,TRBV5-1,TRBJ2-7,CASSLGTYYEQYF
.,.,TRBV7-9,TRBJ2-5,CASSFTGTQETQYF